This TCR beta chain was identified in a study of blood T cell repertoires in COVID-19. Study-wide context: Some COVID-19 samples were acute and others convalescent; all came from the United States, Italy and Spain. PBMCs, B-cell-depleted T cells, or T cells were the source of the cDNA or gDNA that made up the material.

In the original processing: Nucleated cell counts were estimated from reference gene primer amplification. Assay used: immunoSEQ multiplex PCR; TCRdb lists only in-frame clones, some missing. V, J and clone size were drawn from that table, and D and trimming were deduced from the DNA. The table has about 42,000 clones, about 86% seen once. CDR3 size: 16 residues. The V gene lost 5 bases and the J gene lost 0 bases, with 16 bases spanning the gap. Germline V gene sequence: CDR1 LNHNV, CDR2 YYDKDF (reference sequence). This clone was detected once. This TCR came from a human donor in a cohort sampled during active COVID-19. Sequencing was performed on peripheral blood. The rearrangement joins TRBV15 to TRBJ1-2, with D possibly matching TRBD1 (6 bases). The CDR3 DNA reads TGTGCCACCAGCGGTTGGACAGCAGACACTAACTATGGCTACACCTTC. Its protein product is CATSGWTADTNYGYTF.